The rows below give T cell receptor beta chains drawn from one sample of a study of cytotoxic CD8 clonotypes in ibrutinib-treated CLL. Data came from immunoSEQ multiplex PCR; TCRdb stores just in-frame clones and leaves some out. The sample records some 70,000 clones, about nine tenths being singletons. The input for sequencing was PBMCs, taken after 12 months of ibrutinib treatment. These TCRs come from a human donor with chronic lymphocytic leukemia. CDR3s include the opening cysteine and the closing phenylalanine or tryptophan. The D gene is left open where the match is weak. Clone sizes are given selectively: once, few, many, or a class where the clone is expanded.

v_call	j_call	clone_size	d_call	cdr3_aa	cdr3_nt
TRBV7-2	TRBJ2-2	.	.	CASSSMRGGTGELFF	TGTGCCAGCAGCTCTATGCGGGGTGGGACCGGGGAGCTGTTTTTT
TRBV10-3	TRBJ2-1	.	TRBD2	CAIRGASGSSYNEQFF	TGTGCCATCCGAGGGGCTAGCGGGAGCTCCTACAATGAGCAGTTCTTC
TRBV9	TRBJ2-2	.	TRBD2	CASSLLTSGTGELFF	TGTGCCAGCAGCTTATTGACTAGCGGTACCGGGGAGCTGTTTTTT
TRBV6-1	TRBJ2-7	.	.	CASSKNSYEQYF	TGTGCCAGCAGTAAAAACTCCTACGAGCAGTACTTC
TRBV5-1	TRBJ2-3	.	.	CASSSGDHRNTDTQYF	TGCGCCAGCAGTTCAGGGGACCACCGAAACACAGATACGCAGTATTTT
TRBV7-6	TRBJ2-2	.	TRBD1	CASSSWGQVAGELFF	TGTGCCAGCAGCTCCTGGGGACAGGTGGCGGGGGAGCTGTTTTTT
TRBV19	TRBJ2-1	once	TRBD2	CASSRQTSGIYNEQFF	TGTGCCAGTAGTCGTCAGACTAGCGGGATTTACAATGAGCAGTTCTTC
TRBV28	TRBJ1-5	.	.	CASSLLSGNQPQHF	TGTGCCAGCAGTTTACTCTCAGGCAATCAGCCCCAGCATTTT
TRBV28	TRBJ2-1	.	TRBD1	CASNSKDRLNEQFF	TGTGCCAGCAATAGTAAGGACAGGCTTAATGAGCAGTTCTTC
TRBV20-1	TRBJ1-4	.	.	CSAAWNEKLFF	TGCAGTGCTGCCTGGAATGAAAAACTGTTTTTT
TRBV7-2	TRBJ2-7	.	TRBD1	CASSWDRGHYEQYF	TGTGCCAGCAGCTGGGACAGGGGGCACTACGAGCAGTACTTC
TRBV7-2	TRBJ2-3	.	.	CASSLEVASVPRTQYF	TGTGCCAGCAGCTTAGAGGTCGCCAGCGTGCCACGGACGCAGTATTTT
TRBV19	TRBJ1-1	once	.	CASIGRVARSGEAFF	TGTGCCAGTATTGGCAGGGTGGCTCGATCCGGTGAAGCTTTCTTT
TRBV4-2	TRBJ2-5	.	.	CASGRRQETQYF	TGTGCCAGCGGACGAAGACAAGAGACCCAGTACTTC
TRBV6-1	TRBJ2-7	.	.	CAVCLRDPRYEQYF	TGTGCCGTTTGTCTCCGGGATCCCCGGTACGAGCAGTACTTC
TRBV11-2	TRBJ1-2	.	TRBD1	CASSPNGQGLGYGYTF	TGTGCCAGCAGCCCCAACGGACAGGGGCTGGGATATGGCTACACCTTC
TRBV10-3	TRBJ2-3	.	.	CAISALLDTDTQYF	TGTGCCATCAGTGCTTTACTAGACACAGATACGCAGTATTTT
TRBV18	TRBJ1-5	.	.	CASSPPNRSNQPQHF	TGTGCCAGCTCACCACCGAACAGGAGCAATCAGCCCCAGCATTTT
TRBV6-5	TRBJ2-1	.	.	CASSYSNEQFF	TGTGCCAGCAGTTACTCGAATGAGCAGTTCTTC
TRBV6-5	TRBJ2-5	once	TRBD1	CASSHPGTGRETQYF	TGTGCCAGCAGTCATCCTGGGACAGGGAGAGAGACCCAGTACTTC
TRBV7-2	TRBJ2-7	.	TRBD2	CASSLSLAGAYEQYF	TGTGCCAGCAGCTTATCACTAGCGGGGGCCTACGAGCAGTACTTC
TRBV5-6	TRBJ1-2	few	.	CASRGMYGYTF	TGTGCCAGCAGGGGGATGTATGGCTACACCTTC
TRBV5-1	TRBJ1-1	.	.	CASSLGKNTEAFF	TGCGCCAGCAGCTTGGGGAAGAACACTGAAGCTTTCTTT
TRBV10-3	TRBJ2-1	.	.	CAITAGGWEQFF	TGTGCCATCACTGCCGGAGGATGGGAGCAGTTCTTC
TRBV6-6	TRBJ1-4	.	.	CASSYLEKLFF	TGTGCCAGCAGTTATTTAGAAAAACTGTTTTTT
TRBV5-8	TRBJ1-5	.	.	CASSLSLNQPQHF	TGTGCCAGCAGCTTGAGCTTAAATCAGCCCCAGCATTTT
TRBV5-1	TRBJ1-4	.	TRBD1	CASSLGTGGEKLFF	TGCGCCAGCAGCTTAGGGACAGGGGGTGAAAAACTGTTTTTT
TRBV30	TRBJ1-6	.	.	CAWSGQSDSPLHF	TGTGCCTGGAGCGGGCAGAGCGATTCACCCCTCCACTTT
TRBV27	TRBJ1-2	.	TRBD1	CASSLSAGGGYTF	TGTGCCAGCAGTTTATCAGCAGGGGGAGGCTACACCTTC